The 25 T cell receptor beta chains below all came from one sample that was sequenced in a study of shared clonotypes between healthy human individuals. Clones were sequenced by immunoSEQ multiplex PCR, and TCRdb holds only the in-frame ones, with some missing. Here the sample spans hundreds of thousands of clones, 97% being singletons. Sequencing was performed on naive CD4+ T cells sorted from blood. The subset here: CD45RA+ positively selected. Receptors were obtained from a woman aged 25-40 years in good health.

The genes are TRBV5-6 and TRBJ2-2, with 7 positions matching TRBD1. Germline V gene sequence: CDR1 SGHDT, CDR2 YYEEEE. The J segment lost 9 bases and the V segment lost 4 bases, leaving 6 bases of the junction unmatched. The CDR3 loop spans 13 amino acids. In DNA, the CDR3 is TGTGCCAGCAGCCGGTACAGGGGCCGGGAGCTGTTTTTT. Encoded protein: CASSRYRGRELFF.

The chain joins TRBV18 to TRBJ2-7; TRBD1 agrees at 7 bases. The germline V gene has CDR1 KGHSH and CDR2 LQKENI. V trimming: 6 bases; J trimming: 3 bases; junction bases outside the gene matches: 2. CDR3 length: 12 amino acids. CDR3 in amino acids: CASSTGNYEQYF. The CDR3 region has the DNA TGTGCCAGCTCGACAGGGAACTACGAGCAGTACTTC.

Note on this clone: The same CDR3 is also encoded by other DNA sequences in this sample. The chain has TRBV5-1 and TRBJ1-2, with a possible D match to TRBD1 (5 bases). V was shortened by 1 base and J by 5 bases, with 9 bases between the two germline ends. CDR1 is SGHRS, CDR2 YFSETQ, per germline. This CDR3 has 13 residues. CDR3 region: CASSLTGEYGYTF. CDR3 nucleotides: TGCGCCAGCAGCTTGACAGGAGAATATGGCTACACCTTC.

The CDR3 region has the DNA TGTGCCAGCAGTTACCTAGAGGATCAGCCCCAGCATTTT. It translates to CASSYLEDQPQHF. The chain carries TRBV6-6 and TRBJ1-5; D uncertain. V was pared by 2 bases and J by 5 bases, with 7 bases between. The germline V gene encodes CDR1 MNHNY and CDR2 SVGAGI (reference sequence). The length of the CDR3 is 13 residues.

The V call is TRBV18, the J call TRBJ2-7; 10 nucleotides match TRBD2. The CDR3 consists of 18 residues. J lost 3 bases, V lost 3 bases, and 14 bases had no gene match. The germline V gene encodes CDR1 KGHSH and CDR2 LQKENI. CDR3 nucleotide sequence: TGTGCCAGCTCACCCGGGACTAGCGTAATGGGCGGGTTCTACGAGCAGTACTTC. This sequence encodes CASSPGTSVMGGFYEQYF.

The V call is TRBV6-5, the J call TRBJ2-7, with D maybe TRBD2 (5 bases). Trimming stripped 2 bases from V and 6 bases from J, with 14 bases between. The germline gives CDR1 MNHEY, CDR2 SVGAGI. This CDR3 is built from 14 residues. For the CDR3, the DNA is TGTGCCAGCAGTTACGCTGGGGTTGGAGGCGAGCAGTACTTC. The encoded protein is CASSYAGVGGEQYF.

The chain couples TRBV28 to TRBJ1-3, with 11 positions matching TRBD1. J lost 0 bases, V lost 6 bases, and 10 bases had no gene match. The CDR3 runs to 18 residues. Germline assignment: CDR1 MDHEN and CDR2 SYDVKM. This CDR3 reads CASSPGTGGMGSGNTIYF. The DNA of the CDR3 is TGTGCCAGCAGCCCTGGGACAGGGGGAATGGGCTCTGGAAACACCATATATTTT.

This chain links TRBV11-3 with TRBJ2-5, with D perhaps matching TRBD2 (7 bases). This CDR3 is 17 amino acids long. Trimming cost V 1 base and J 0 bases, with 15 bases left between them. CDR1 and CDR2 from the germline V gene are SGHNT and YENEEA. The CDR3: CASSLGTGGPNQETQYF. The CDR3, as DNA: TGTGCCAGCAGCTTAGGCACGGGGGGCCCCAACCAAGAGACCCAGTACTTC.

The chain combines TRBV18 with TRBJ1-1; no firm D call. Germline CDR1 is KGHSH and CDR2 is LQKENI. The CDR3 consists of 14 residues. Trimming stripped 0 bases from V and 4 bases from J, with 9 bases between. Here the CDR3 DNA reads TGTGCCAGCTCACCACCGTCTCTCCCCACTGAAGCTTTCTTT. Protein: CASSPPSLPTEAFF.

The rearrangement uses TRBV28 and TRBJ2-7; perhaps TRBD1 as D (6 bases). Germline-derived CDR1 and CDR2 are MDHEN and SYDVKM. This CDR3 comprises 16 residues. The V end lost 4 bases, the J end lost 9 bases, and 25 bases lay between the germline ends. CDR3 in DNA: TGTGCCAGCAGTTCGTTGTGGAGCAGGGGCAGGAACGGGCAGTACTTC. It specifies CASSSLWSRGRNGQYF. Filled out from reference TRBV28 and TRBJ2-7, the complete variable domain reads DVKVTQSSRYLVKRTGEKVFLECVQDMDHENMFWYRQDPGLGLRLIYFSYDVKMKEKGDIPEGYSVSREKKERFSLILESASTNQTSMYLCASSSLWSRGRNGQYFGPGTRLTVT.

This chain joins TRBV6-6 and TRBJ2-3; TRBD2 might be the D (6 bases). Trimming pared 0 bases from V and 6 bases from J, leaving 13 bases between. Germline V gene data show CDR1 as MNHNY and CDR2 as SVGAGI (reference sequence). This CDR3 is built from 15 residues. The CDR3 sequence: CASSYSPSSADTQYF. CDR3 nucleotide sequence: TGTGCCAGCAGTTACTCACCGTCTAGCGCCGATACGCAGTATTTT.

The V gene is TRBV28, the J gene TRBJ2-1; 10 bases map to TRBD2. The V gene's germline CDR1 is MDHEN and CDR2 SYDVKM. Trimming removed 8 bases from V and 4 bases from J; junction bases left unmatched: 8. The CDR3 runs to 15 residues. For the CDR3, the DNA is TGTGCCAGCGGGGAGCGGGAGGGTCGATACAATGAGCAGTTCTTC. It encodes CASGEREGRYNEQFF.

V gene TRBV7-8 combines with J gene TRBJ1-5, with D maybe TRBD1 (5 bases). V was shortened by 0 bases and J by 2 bases, with 8 bases between the two germline ends. The CDR3 is 15 amino acids. CDR1 and CDR2 from the germline V gene are SGHVS and FQNEAQ. Written as DNA, the CDR3 is TGTGCCAGCAGCTTAGCGGCGGGGGGCAATCAGCCCCAGCATTTT. Residues: CASSLAAGGNQPQHF. The whole variable domain, filled in from reference TRBV7-8 and TRBJ1-5, reads GAGVSQSPRYKVAKRGQDVALRCDPISGHVSLFWYQQALGQGPEFLTYFQNEAQLDKSGLPSDRFFAERPEGSVSTLKIQRTQQEDSAVYLCASSLAAGGNQPQHFGDGTRLSIL.

The chain carries TRBV7-2 and TRBJ1-4, with D uncertain. Trimming stripped 1 base from V and 8 bases from J, with 8 bases between. Germline lookup yields CDR1 SGHTA and CDR2 FQGNSA. The CDR3 loop spans 13 amino acids. CDR3 protein: CASSLGQREKLFF. In DNA form, the CDR3 reads TGTGCCAGCAGCTTAGGTCAAAGGGAAAAACTGTTTTTT.

The chain employs TRBV6-5 and TRBJ2-3; possibly TRBD1 for D (6 bases). The CDR3 spans 13 residues. V was cut by 6 bases and J by 6 bases, with 13 bases left in between. Germline V gene sequence: CDR1 MNHEY, CDR2 SVGAGI. The CDR3 reads CASSRTQGDTQYF. CDR3 nucleotides: TGTGCCAGCAGCCGGACCCAGGGGGATACGCAGTATTTT.

As DNA, the CDR3 is TGCGCCAGCAGCTTTGGAACTAGCGGACCATCCTACGAGCAGTACTTC. This codes for CASSFGTSGPSYEQYF. The rearrangement uses TRBV5-1 and TRBJ2-7; 8 positions match TRBD2. This CDR3 region has 16 residues. V dropped 2 bases and J dropped 1; count of bases not matched to a gene: 8. The germline V gene has CDR1 SGHRS and CDR2 YFSETQ.

The gene calls are TRBV4-2 and TRBJ2-3; unclear D gene. From germline, CDR1 is LGHNA and CDR2 YNFKEQ. The CDR3 consists of 15 residues. Trimming took off 1 base at V and 2 bases at J, with 10 bases between the two ends. The CDR3 region is CASSQVEAYTDTQYF. DNA for the CDR3: TGTGCCAGCAGCCAAGTGGAAGCGTACACAGATACGCAGTATTTT.

The rearrangement links TRBV7-3 to TRBJ2-5; 10 nucleotides agree with TRBD1. Germline V gene data show CDR1 as SGHTA and CDR2 as FQGTGA. V was clipped by 4 bases and J by 4 bases; unmatched bases: 12. The CDR3 consists of 17 residues. DNA of the CDR3: TGTGCCAGCAGCTCACCGGGACAGGGGTTCGACGGAGAGACCCAGTACTTC. Translated, it gives CASSSPGQGFDGETQYF. The whole variable domain, remainder taken from reference TRBV7-3 and TRBJ2-5, is GAGVSQTPSNKVTEKGKYVELRCDPISGHTALYWYRQSLGQGPEFLIYFQGTGAADDSGLPNDRFFAVRPEGSVSTLKIQRTERGDSAVYLCASSSPGQGFDGETQYFGPGTRLLVL.

The V gene is TRBV4-1, the J gene TRBJ2-7; maybe TRBD1 (5 bases). V was trimmed by 2 bases and J by 3 bases, leaving 8 bases between them. Germline V lookup: CDR1 MGHRA, CDR2 YSYEKL. CDR3 size: 13 residues. CDR3 amino acids: CASSQSDSYEQYF. CDR3 in DNA: TGCGCCAGCAGCCAAAGCGACAGCTACGAGCAGTACTTC.

The chain links TRBV5-1 to TRBJ2-1; D ambiguous. Trimming removed 0 bases at V and 3 bases at J, with 7 bases between. Per the germline V gene, CDR1 is SGHRS and CDR2 is YFSETQ. The CDR3 contains 14 residues. The CDR3, as DNA: TGCGCCAGCAGCTTGGAAAGCGACTACAATGAGCAGTTCTTC. Its protein product is CASSLESDYNEQFF.

The rearrangement joins TRBV28 to TRBJ2-1; D possibly corresponds to TRBD2 (6 bases). Germline lookup yields CDR1 MDHEN and CDR2 SYDVKM. With 7 bases removed from V and 0 bases from J, the gap between germline ends came to 19 bases. The CDR3 covers 17 residues. CDR3 DNA: TGTGCCAGCACCGACGGAGGAGGGCTGAGCTCCTACAATGAGCAGTTCTTC. Its translation: CASTDGGGLSSYNEQFF.

CDR3 DNA sequence: TGTGCCAGCAGCTTTTCACTAGCGGGAGTTTCCGAGCAGTACTTC. Translation gives CASSFSLAGVSEQYF. The genes are TRBV5-4 and TRBJ2-7; TRBD2 aligns across 11 bases. With V trimmed by 2 bases and J by 6 bases, 7 bases remained unmatched. Germline V CDR1 and CDR2: SGHNT, YYREEE (reference sequence). The CDR3 length is 15 residues. The full variable domain, rest sourced from reference TRBV5-4 and TRBJ2-7, is ETGVTQSPTHLIKTRGQQVTLRCSSQSGHNTVSWYQQALGQGPQFIFQYYREEENGRGNFPPRFSGLQFPNYSSELNVNALELDDSALYLCASSFSLAGVSEQYFGPGTRLTVT.

This sequence joins TRBV19 and TRBJ1-1; TRBD1 might be the D (5 bases). Per the germline V gene, CDR1 is LNHDA and CDR2 is SQIVND (reference sequence). This CDR3 has 14 amino acids. With 11 bases removed from V and 3 bases from J, the gap between germline ends came to 19 bases. CDR3 coding DNA: TGTGCCTCACAACGGAGGGACTTGTACACTGAAGCTTTCTTT. This encodes CASQRRDLYTEAFF.

This chain joins TRBV10-3 and TRBJ2-1; 7 positions agree with TRBD2. The CDR3 spans 14 residues. Trimming at V came to 9 bases and at J to 3 bases, leaving 8 bases not matched to a gene. Germline-derived CDR1 and CDR2 are ENHRY and SYGVKD. The CDR3 spells CAISRGGYYNEQFF. The CDR3 region has the DNA TGTGCCATTAGCCGCGGGGGTTACTACAATGAGCAGTTCTTC.

This sequence joins TRBV19 and TRBJ2-7; TRBD1 matches 9 bases. The trim removed 0 bases at V and 2 bases at J, leaving 8 bases unmatched. The CDR3 runs 17 residues. CDR1 LNHDA and CDR2 SQIVND come from the germline V gene (reference sequence). The CDR3 DNA sequence: TGTGCCAGTAGTATAGAGGTCCCGGGACAGGGACCCTACGAGCAGTACTTC. The encoded protein is CASSIEVPGQGPYEQYF.